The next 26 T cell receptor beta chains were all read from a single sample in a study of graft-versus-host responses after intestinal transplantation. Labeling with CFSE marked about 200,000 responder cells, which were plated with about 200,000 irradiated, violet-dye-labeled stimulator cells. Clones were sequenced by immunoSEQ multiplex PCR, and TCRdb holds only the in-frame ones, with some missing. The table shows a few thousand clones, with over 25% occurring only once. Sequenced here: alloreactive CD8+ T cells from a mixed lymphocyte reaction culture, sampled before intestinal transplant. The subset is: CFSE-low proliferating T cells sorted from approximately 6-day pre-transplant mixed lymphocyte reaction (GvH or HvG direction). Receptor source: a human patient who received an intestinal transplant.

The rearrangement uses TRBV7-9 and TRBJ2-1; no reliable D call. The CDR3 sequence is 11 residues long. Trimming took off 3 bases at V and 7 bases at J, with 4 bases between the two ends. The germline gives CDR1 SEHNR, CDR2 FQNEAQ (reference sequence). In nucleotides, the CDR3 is TGTGCCAGCAGCTTTAGTAATGAGCAGTTCTTC. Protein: CASSFSNEQFF.

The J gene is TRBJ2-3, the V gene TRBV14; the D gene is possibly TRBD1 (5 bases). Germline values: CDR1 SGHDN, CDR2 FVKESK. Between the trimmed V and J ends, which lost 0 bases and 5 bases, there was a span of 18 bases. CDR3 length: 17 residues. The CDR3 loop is CASSQDWGLGTGDTQYF. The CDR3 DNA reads TGTGCCAGCAGCCAAGATTGGGGCTTAGGCACTGGAGATACGCAGTATTTT.

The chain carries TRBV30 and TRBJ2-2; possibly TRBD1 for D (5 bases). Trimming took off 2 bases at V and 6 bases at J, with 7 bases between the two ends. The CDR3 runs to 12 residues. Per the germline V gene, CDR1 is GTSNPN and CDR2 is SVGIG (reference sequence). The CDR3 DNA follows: TGTGCCTGGAGTAGGGGTTCCGGGGAGCTGTTTTTT. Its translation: CAWSRGSGELFF.

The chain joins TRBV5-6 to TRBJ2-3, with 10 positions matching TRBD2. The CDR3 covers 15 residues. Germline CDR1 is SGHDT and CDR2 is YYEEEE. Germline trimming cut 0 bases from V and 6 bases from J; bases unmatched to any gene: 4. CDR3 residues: CASSLELAGTDTQYF. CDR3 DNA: TGTGCCAGCAGCTTGGAACTAGCGGGAACGGATACGCAGTATTTT. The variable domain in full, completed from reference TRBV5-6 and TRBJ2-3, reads DAGVTQSPTHLIKTRGQQVTLRCSPKSGHDTVSWYQQALGQGPQFIFQYYEEEERQRGNFPDRFSGHQFPNYSSELNVNALLLGDSALYLCASSLELAGTDTQYFGPGTRLTVL.

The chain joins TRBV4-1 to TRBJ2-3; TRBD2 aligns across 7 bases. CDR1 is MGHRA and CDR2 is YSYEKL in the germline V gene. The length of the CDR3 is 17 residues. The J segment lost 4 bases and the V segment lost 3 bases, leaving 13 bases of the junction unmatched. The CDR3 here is CASSQIALLSGADTQYF. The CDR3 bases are TGCGCCAGCAGCCAGATCGCCCTATTAAGCGGGGCAGATACGCAGTATTTT.

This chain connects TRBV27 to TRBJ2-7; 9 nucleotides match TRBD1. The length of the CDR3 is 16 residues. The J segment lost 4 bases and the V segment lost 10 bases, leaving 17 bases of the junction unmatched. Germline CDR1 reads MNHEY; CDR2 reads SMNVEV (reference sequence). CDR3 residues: CATPLQTGGSIYEQYF. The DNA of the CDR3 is TGTGCCACCCCGCTACAGACAGGGGGAAGTATATACGAGCAGTACTTC.

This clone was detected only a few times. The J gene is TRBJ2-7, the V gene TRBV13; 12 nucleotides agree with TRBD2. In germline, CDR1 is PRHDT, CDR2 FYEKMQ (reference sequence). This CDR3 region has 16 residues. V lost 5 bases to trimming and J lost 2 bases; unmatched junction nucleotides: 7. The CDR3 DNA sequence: TGTGCCAGCAGCCAGCTTGGACTAGCGGGAACCTACGAGCAGTACTTC. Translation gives CASSQLGLAGTYEQYF. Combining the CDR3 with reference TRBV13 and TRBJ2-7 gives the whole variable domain AAGVIQSPRHLIKEKRETATLKCYPIPRHDTVYWYQQGPGQDPQFLISFYEKMQSDKGSIPDRFSAQQFSDYHSELNMSSLELGDSALYFCASSQLGLAGTYEQYFGPGTRLTVT.

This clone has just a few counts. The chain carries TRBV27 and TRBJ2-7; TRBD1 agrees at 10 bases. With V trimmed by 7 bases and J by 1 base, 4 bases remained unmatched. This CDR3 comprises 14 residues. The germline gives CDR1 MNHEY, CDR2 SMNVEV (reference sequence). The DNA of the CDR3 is TGTGCCAGCACTCCGGGACAGGGGTCCTACGAGCAGTACTTC. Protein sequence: CASTPGQGSYEQYF.

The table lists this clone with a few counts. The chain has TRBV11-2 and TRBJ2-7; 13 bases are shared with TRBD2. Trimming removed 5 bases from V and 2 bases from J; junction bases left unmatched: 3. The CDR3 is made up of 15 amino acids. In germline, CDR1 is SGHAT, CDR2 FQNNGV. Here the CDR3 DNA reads TGTGCCAGCAGCCTACTAGCGGGAGGGCCCTACGAGCAGTACTTC. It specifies CASSLLAGGPYEQYF.

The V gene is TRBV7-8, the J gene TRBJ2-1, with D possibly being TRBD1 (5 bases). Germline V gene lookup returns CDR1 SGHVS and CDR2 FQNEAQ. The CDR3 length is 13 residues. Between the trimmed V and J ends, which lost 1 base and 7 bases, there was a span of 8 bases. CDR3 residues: CASSLVGVNEQFF. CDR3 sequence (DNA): TGTGCCAGCAGCTTAGTAGGGGTTAATGAGCAGTTCTTC.

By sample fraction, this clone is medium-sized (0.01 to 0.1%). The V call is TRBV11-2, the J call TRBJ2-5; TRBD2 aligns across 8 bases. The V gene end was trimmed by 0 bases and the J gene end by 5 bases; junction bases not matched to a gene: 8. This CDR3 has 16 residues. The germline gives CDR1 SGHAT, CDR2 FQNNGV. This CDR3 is CASSLDSLAGWETQYF. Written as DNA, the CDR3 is TGTGCCAGCAGCTTAGATTCCCTAGCGGGTTGGGAGACCCAGTACTTC.

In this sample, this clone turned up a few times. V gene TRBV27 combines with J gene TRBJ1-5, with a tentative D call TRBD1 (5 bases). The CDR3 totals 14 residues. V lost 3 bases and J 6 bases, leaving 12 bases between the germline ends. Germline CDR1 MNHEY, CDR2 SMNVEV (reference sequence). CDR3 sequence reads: CASSFWGVSQPQHF. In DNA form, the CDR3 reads TGTGCCAGCAGTTTCTGGGGGGTCTCTCAGCCCCAGCATTTT.

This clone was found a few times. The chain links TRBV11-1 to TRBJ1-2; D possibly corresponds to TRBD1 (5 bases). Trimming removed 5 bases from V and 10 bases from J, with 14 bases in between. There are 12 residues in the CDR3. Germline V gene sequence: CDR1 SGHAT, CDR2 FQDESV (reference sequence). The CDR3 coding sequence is TGTGCCAGCAGCGGTAGGGGAGCAGACTACACCTTC. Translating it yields CASSGRGADYTF.

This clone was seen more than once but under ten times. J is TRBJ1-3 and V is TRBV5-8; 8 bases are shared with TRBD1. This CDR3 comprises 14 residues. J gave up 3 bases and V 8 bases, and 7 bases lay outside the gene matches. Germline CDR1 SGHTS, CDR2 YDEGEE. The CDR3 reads CARRSGTGGNTIYF. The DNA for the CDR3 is TGTGCCAGAAGATCCGGGACAGGTGGAAACACCATATATTTT. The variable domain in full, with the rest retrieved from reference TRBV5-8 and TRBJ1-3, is EAGVTQSPTHLIKTRGQQATLRCSPISGHTSVYWYQQALGLGLQFLLWYDEGEERNRGNFPPRFSGRQFPNYSSELNVNALELEDSALYLCARRSGTGGNTIYFGEGSWLTVV.

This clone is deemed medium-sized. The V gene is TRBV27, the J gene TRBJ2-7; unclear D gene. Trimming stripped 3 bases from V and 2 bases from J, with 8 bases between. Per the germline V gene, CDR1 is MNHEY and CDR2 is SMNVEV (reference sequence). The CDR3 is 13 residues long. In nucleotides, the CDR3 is TGTGCCAGCAGTTTTAGTCAGGCCTACGAGCAGTACTTC. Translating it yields CASSFSQAYEQYF.

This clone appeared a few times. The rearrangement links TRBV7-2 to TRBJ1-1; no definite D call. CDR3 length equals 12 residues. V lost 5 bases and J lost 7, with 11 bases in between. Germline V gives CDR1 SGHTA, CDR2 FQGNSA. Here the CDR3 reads CASSIGNVEAFF. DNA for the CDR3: TGTGCCAGCAGCATCGGCAATGTTGAAGCTTTCTTT.

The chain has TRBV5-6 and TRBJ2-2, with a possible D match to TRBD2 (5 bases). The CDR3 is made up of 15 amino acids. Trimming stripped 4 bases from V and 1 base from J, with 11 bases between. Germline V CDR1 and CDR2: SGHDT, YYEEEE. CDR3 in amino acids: CASSDIGENTGELFF. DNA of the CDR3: TGTGCCAGCAGCGACATCGGGGAGAACACCGGGGAGCTGTTTTTT.

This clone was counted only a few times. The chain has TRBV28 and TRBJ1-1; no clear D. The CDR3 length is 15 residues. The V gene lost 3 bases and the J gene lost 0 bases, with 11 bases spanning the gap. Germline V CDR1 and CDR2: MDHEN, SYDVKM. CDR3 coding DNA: TGTGCCAGCAGTTTTGACCCCGCGATGAACACTGAAGCTTTCTTT. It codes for CASSFDPAMNTEAFF. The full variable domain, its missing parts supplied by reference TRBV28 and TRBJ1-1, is DVKVTQSSRYLVKRTGEKVFLECVQDMDHENMFWYRQDPGLGLRLIYFSYDVKMKEKGDIPEGYSVSREKKERFSLILESASTNQTSMYLCASSFDPAMNTEAFFGQGTRLTVV.

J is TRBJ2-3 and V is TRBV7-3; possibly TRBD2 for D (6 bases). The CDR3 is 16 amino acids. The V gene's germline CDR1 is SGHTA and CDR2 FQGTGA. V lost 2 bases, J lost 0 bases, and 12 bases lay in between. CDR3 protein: CASSLEGGMSTDTQYF. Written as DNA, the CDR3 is TGTGCCAGCAGCTTAGAGGGCGGGATGAGCACAGATACGCAGTATTTT.

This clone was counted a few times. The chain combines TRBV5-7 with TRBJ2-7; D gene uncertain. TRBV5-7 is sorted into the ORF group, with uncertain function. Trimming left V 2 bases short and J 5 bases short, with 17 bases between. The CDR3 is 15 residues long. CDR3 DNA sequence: TGTGCCAGCAGCTTCCGAAGTGTACCGCTTGACGAGCAGTACTTC. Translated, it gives CASSFRSVPLDEQYF.

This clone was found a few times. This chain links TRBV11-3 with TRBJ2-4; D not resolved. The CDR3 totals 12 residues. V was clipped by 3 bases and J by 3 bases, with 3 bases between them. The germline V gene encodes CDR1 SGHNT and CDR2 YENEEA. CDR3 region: CASSFGKNIQYF. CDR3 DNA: TGTGCCAGCAGCTTTGGCAAAAACATTCAGTACTTC.

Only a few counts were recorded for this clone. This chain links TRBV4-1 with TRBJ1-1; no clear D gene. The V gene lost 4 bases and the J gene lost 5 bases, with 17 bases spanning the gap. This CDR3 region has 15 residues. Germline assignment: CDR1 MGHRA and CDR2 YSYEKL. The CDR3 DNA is TGCGCCAGCAGCCGACAAGATGGCGGGGAGACTGAAGCTTTCTTT. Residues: CASSRQDGGETEAFF.

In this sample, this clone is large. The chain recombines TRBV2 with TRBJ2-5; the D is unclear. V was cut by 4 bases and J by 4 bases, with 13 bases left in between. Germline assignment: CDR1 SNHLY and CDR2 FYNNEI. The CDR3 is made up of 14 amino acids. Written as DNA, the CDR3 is TGTGCCAGCAGTGGGGTGCAGTTAGGAGAGACCCAGTACTTC. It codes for CASSGVQLGETQYF.

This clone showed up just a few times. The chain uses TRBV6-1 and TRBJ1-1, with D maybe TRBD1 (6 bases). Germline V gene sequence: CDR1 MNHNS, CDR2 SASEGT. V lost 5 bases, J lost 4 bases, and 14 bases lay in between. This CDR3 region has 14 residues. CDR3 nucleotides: TGTGCCAGCAGTCCCTATCAGGGGAGCACTGAAGCTTTCTTT. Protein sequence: CASSPYQGSTEAFF.

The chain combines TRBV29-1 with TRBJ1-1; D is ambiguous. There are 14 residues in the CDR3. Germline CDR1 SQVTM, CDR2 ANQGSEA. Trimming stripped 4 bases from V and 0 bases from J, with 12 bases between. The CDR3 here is CSVVISPLNTEAFF. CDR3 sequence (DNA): TGCAGCGTTGTCATCAGTCCCTTGAACACTGAAGCTTTCTTT.

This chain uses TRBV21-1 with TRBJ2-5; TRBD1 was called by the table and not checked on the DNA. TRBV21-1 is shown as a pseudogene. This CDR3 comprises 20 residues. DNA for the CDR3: TGTGCCAGCAGCAAAGAGCGGGGACAGGGGCTAGGTCCCCCCGGAGAGACCCAGTACTTC. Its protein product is CASSKERGQGLGPPGETQYF.